This is a list of T cell receptor beta chains from one sample in a study of T-cell memory formation after mild COVID-19. Each CDR3 protein gets one entry after TCRdb re-called the 5' RACE reads with MiXCR. The sample shows under 150,000 distinct CDR3 sequences, 20% to 25% of them seen only once. The sequenced material came from PBMCs or a T cell subset sorted from them (not recorded which). These receptors all stem from a man younger than 35 who had mild COVID-19 (a few samples of this study predate the infection). Cell type and time point are not known. Both conserved end residues are trimmed from each CDR3. D genes are given only for firm matches.

v_gene: TRBV9
d_gene: TRBD2
CDR3aa: ASSNSGSSGGLTDTQY

v_gene: TRBV3-1
d_gene: .
CDR3aa: ASSLKERRIRNQPQH

v_gene: TRBV11-2
d_gene: TRBD2
CDR3aa: ASSLLAGGHNEQF

v_gene: TRBV7-9
d_gene: .
CDR3aa: ASSPGRVQETQY

v_gene: TRBV7-6
d_gene: .
CDR3aa: ASSPSGTDTQY

v_gene: TRBV5-6
d_gene: .
CDR3aa: ASSLMDLANIQY

v_gene: TRBV9
d_gene: TRBD1
CDR3aa: ASSRTGDGTEAF

v_gene: TRBV5-8
d_gene: TRBD2
CDR3aa: ASSERTSRVEY

v_gene: TRBV5-1
d_gene: .
CDR3aa: ASRERGGSAGELF

v_gene: TRBV7-9
d_gene: .
CDR3aa: ASSLRDAGVYEQY

v_gene: TRBV4-3
d_gene: .
CDR3aa: ASSQDLGHETGELF

v_gene: TRBV7-2
d_gene: .
CDR3aa: ASGAVEQF

v_gene: TRBV4-1
d_gene: .
CDR3aa: ASSQEGWKNEQF

v_gene: TRBV5-8
d_gene: .
CDR3aa: ASSFAEMGYT

v_gene: TRBV4-3
d_gene: TRBD1
CDR3aa: ASSQDTGGEAF

v_gene: TRBV7-9
d_gene: .
CDR3aa: ASSLWATEAF

v_gene: TRBV7-8
d_gene: TRBD1
CDR3aa: ASSDGTGAQPQH

v_gene: TRBV5-1
d_gene: .
CDR3aa: ASSLGPTVEHKETQY

v_gene: TRBV12-3/TRBV12-4
d_gene: .
CDR3aa: ASIEDGGNEQF

v_gene: TRBV12-3/TRBV12-4
d_gene: TRBD2
CDR3aa: ASSLGPLPLAGEPYEQY

v_gene: TRBV7-2
d_gene: TRBD1
CDR3aa: ASSLSTGPSAGANVLT

v_gene: TRBV7-8
d_gene: TRBD1
CDR3aa: ASSIPGQSYNEQF

v_gene: TRBV18
d_gene: .
CDR3aa: ASLQETQY

v_gene: TRBV7-9
d_gene: .
CDR3aa: ASSLASEVYGYT

v_gene: TRBV7-2
d_gene: TRBD1
CDR3aa: ASSLAGDRYYQETQY

v_gene: TRBV5-1
d_gene: TRBD1
CDR3aa: ASSLTGTGRFYGYT

v_gene: TRBV5-1
d_gene: .
CDR3aa: ASSWEGQVVNEQF

v_gene: TRBV4-3
d_gene: .
CDR3aa: ASSQRTDNTEAF

v_gene: TRBV14
d_gene: TRBD2
CDR3aa: ASSQVVSGTSIHEQY

v_gene: TRBV7-9
d_gene: .
CDR3aa: ASSLMETGWSTDTQY

v_gene: TRBV6-2/TRBV6-3
d_gene: .
CDR3aa: ASSYYSGDTQY

v_gene: TRBV19
d_gene: TRBD1
CDR3aa: ASSNRGWDEQF

v_gene: TRBV28
d_gene: .
CDR3aa: ATRLGTYNEQF

v_gene: TRBV12-1
d_gene: .
CDR3aa: ASSSGQGNMWTDTQY

v_gene: TRBV6-5
d_gene: TRBD1
CDR3aa: ASRQGHTEAF

v_gene: TRBV21-1
d_gene: .
CDR3aa: ASRARLTDTQY

v_gene: TRBV19
d_gene: .
CDR3aa: ASSRTPGWNEQY

v_gene: TRBV20-1
d_gene: .
CDR3aa: SASAVRTGREQY

v_gene: TRBV13
d_gene: TRBD1
CDR3aa: ASSSTRDSIYEAF

v_gene: TRBV4-1
d_gene: .
CDR3aa: ASSQEGGHTEAF

v_gene: TRBV7-9
d_gene: TRBD1
CDR3aa: ASSSRDRPGELF

v_gene: TRBV5-5
d_gene: .
CDR3aa: ASIGGGYEQY

v_gene: TRBV9
d_gene: TRBD1
CDR3aa: ASSVNPTGMGANYGYT

v_gene: TRBV5-6
d_gene: .
CDR3aa: ASSLVTQADVADTQY

v_gene: TRBV12-5
d_gene: TRBD2
CDR3aa: ASGWAPSGGHQETQY

v_gene: TRBV11-2
d_gene: .
CDR3aa: ASSTPAEQF

v_gene: TRBV29-1
d_gene: .
CDR3aa: SVTGTAIYEQY

v_gene: TRBV11-2
d_gene: .
CDR3aa: ASSLAPLGGHRRETQY

v_gene: TRBV6-5
d_gene: .
CDR3aa: ASSYSRLVAQY

v_gene: TRBV19
d_gene: .
CDR3aa: ASTYSPGSYEQY

v_gene: TRBV12-3/TRBV12-4
d_gene: .
CDR3aa: ASSFGQARGSPLH

v_gene: TRBV4-1
d_gene: TRBD2
CDR3aa: ASSHSPRGGVETQY

v_gene: TRBV7-9
d_gene: .
CDR3aa: ASSSAGGGTDTQY

v_gene: TRBV7-9
d_gene: .
CDR3aa: ASSSGQPEETQY

v_gene: TRBV7-2
d_gene: .
CDR3aa: ASSFSGQTYEQY

v_gene: TRBV12-3/TRBV12-4
d_gene: TRBD1
CDR3aa: ASTPSGSGGPEAF

v_gene: TRBV11-2
d_gene: TRBD1
CDR3aa: ASSSLDRAGYT

v_gene: TRBV7-8
d_gene: .
CDR3aa: ASSLDLVNTEAF

v_gene: TRBV7-2
d_gene: TRBD1
CDR3aa: ASRLGQASTDTQY